These T cell receptor beta chains were read from a single sample in a study of T cell responses to AZD1222 COVID-19 vaccine. TCRdb's table, derived via immunoSEQ multiplex PCR, lists solely in-frame clones and lacks some. The sample consists of about 160,000 clones, less than 95% of them appearing once. The input for sequencing was peripheral blood, taken on day 0 of AZD1222 vaccination. These receptor sequences come from an adult in good health. Each CDR3 is given with its conserved first and last residue. Fields, in order: V gene, clone size, D gene, CDR3 length, J gene, CDR3 DNA, CDR3 protein. A D gene is named only where the DNA matches it firmly. The size entry is marked missing in some rows and otherwise reads once, few, many or a size class.

V gene: TRBV2; clone size: .; D gene: TRBD2; CDR3 length: 15; J gene: TRBJ2-1; CDR3 DNA: TGTGCCAGCAGTGTAGCGGGAGGGCCCCACAATGAGCAGTTCTTC; CDR3 protein: CASSVAGGPHNEQFF
V gene: TRBV11-2; clone size: .; D gene: TRBD2; CDR3 length: 13; J gene: TRBJ2-3; CDR3 DNA: TGTGCCAGCACCAGGACTAGTGTGGATACGCAGTATTTT; CDR3 protein: CASTRTSVDTQYF
V gene: TRBV6-1; clone size: .; D gene: TRBD2; CDR3 length: 18; J gene: TRBJ2-1; CDR3 DNA: TGTGCCAGCAGTGCCCGCTTGGGGGGGAAGATGGGAATAGGAGAGCAGTTCTTC; CDR3 protein: CASSARLGGKMGIGEQFF
V gene: TRBV6-4; clone size: medium-sized; D gene: .; CDR3 length: 14; J gene: TRBJ2-1; CDR3 DNA: TGTGCCAGCAGTGGATCATCTCGATACAATGAGCAGTTCTTC; CDR3 protein: CASSGSSRYNEQFF
V gene: TRBV10-1; clone size: .; D gene: TRBD2; CDR3 length: 20; J gene: TRBJ2-3; CDR3 DNA: TGCGCCAGCAAGTTACGGACTAGCGGGAACAAGCCCGAAGGCACAGATACGCAGTATTTT; CDR3 protein: CASKLRTSGNKPEGTDTQYF
V gene: TRBV2; clone size: .; D gene: .; CDR3 length: 12; J gene: TRBJ2-5; CDR3 DNA: TGTGCCAGCAGTGGTAGGGGGGAGACCCAGTACTTC; CDR3 protein: CASSGRGETQYF
V gene: TRBV5-1; clone size: .; D gene: .; CDR3 length: 13; J gene: TRBJ1-1; CDR3 DNA: TGCGCCAGCAGCGTTAAGGAGGGGACTGAAGCTTTCTTT; CDR3 protein: CASSVKEGTEAFF
V gene: TRBV7-5; clone size: once; D gene: .; CDR3 length: 15; J gene: TRBJ2-7; CDR3 DNA: TGTGCCAGAAGCTTTACATACCTGGGCGTAAGGGAGCAGTACTTC; CDR3 protein: CARSFTYLGVREQYF
V gene: TRBV30; clone size: .; D gene: .; CDR3 length: 12; J gene: TRBJ1-1; CDR3 DNA: TGTGCCTGGAGAGGCAGTAACACTGAAGCTTTCTTT; CDR3 protein: CAWRGSNTEAFF
V gene: TRBV7-9; clone size: .; D gene: TRBD1; CDR3 length: 16; J gene: TRBJ2-2; CDR3 DNA: TGTGCCAGCAGCTTCGGGACAGGGTGGTTCACCGGGGAGCTGTTTTTT; CDR3 protein: CASSFGTGWFTGELFF
V gene: TRBV5-5; clone size: .; D gene: TRBD1; CDR3 length: 14; J gene: TRBJ2-1; CDR3 DNA: TGTGCCAGCAGCGCAGGGGGCTCCTACAATGAGCAGTTCTTC; CDR3 protein: CASSAGGSYNEQFF
V gene: TRBV5-1; clone size: once; D gene: TRBD2; CDR3 length: 19; J gene: TRBJ2-1; CDR3 DNA: TGCGCCAGCAGCACCCGGGACAGTTCGACTAGCGGGAGGGCCGGGGAGCAGTTCTTC; CDR3 protein: CASSTRDSSTSGRAGEQFF
V gene: TRBV27; clone size: .; D gene: .; CDR3 length: 13; J gene: TRBJ1-5; CDR3 DNA: TGTGCCAGCCGCCCCGACCGCAATCAGCCCCAGCATTTT; CDR3 protein: CASRPDRNQPQHF
V gene: TRBV6-5; clone size: .; D gene: .; CDR3 length: 14; J gene: TRBJ2-7; CDR3 DNA: TGTGCCAGCAGTTCTGAGGGACGTTACTACGAGCAGTACTTC; CDR3 protein: CASSSEGRYYEQYF
V gene: TRBV3-1/TRBV3-2; clone size: .; D gene: .; CDR3 length: 13; J gene: TRBJ1-1; CDR3 DNA: TGTGCCAGCAGTCGGGACCAAGTCACTGAAGCTTTCTTT; CDR3 protein: CASSRDQVTEAFF
V gene: TRBV10-3; clone size: .; D gene: .; CDR3 length: 16; J gene: TRBJ2-3; CDR3 DNA: TGTGCCATCAGCGGGGGCCTGGCAGGGGGCACAGATACGCAGTATTTT; CDR3 protein: CAISGGLAGGTDTQYF
V gene: TRBV6-5; clone size: .; D gene: .; CDR3 length: 14; J gene: TRBJ2-7; CDR3 DNA: TGTGCCAGCATACTTCAGGTTTCCGGCTACGAGCAGTACTTC; CDR3 protein: CASILQVSGYEQYF
V gene: TRBV30; clone size: .; D gene: .; CDR3 length: 13; J gene: TRBJ1-2; CDR3 DNA: TGTGCCTGGACCGACAGGCCCGACTATGGCTACACCTTC; CDR3 protein: CAWTDRPDYGYTF
V gene: TRBV7-9; clone size: .; D gene: .; CDR3 length: 11; J gene: TRBJ2-2; CDR3 DNA: TGTGCCAGCATCCCAATGGGGGAGCTGTTTTTT; CDR3 protein: CASIPMGELFF
V gene: TRBV4-1; clone size: .; D gene: TRBD2; CDR3 length: 20; J gene: TRBJ2-1; CDR3 DNA: TGCGCCAGCAGCCAAGGGGCGAGGGGCAAGCGGGAGTGGTCCTACAATGAGCAGTTCTTC; CDR3 protein: CASSQGARGKREWSYNEQFF
V gene: TRBV7-8; clone size: .; D gene: TRBD1; CDR3 length: 15; J gene: TRBJ2-7; CDR3 DNA: TGTGCCAGCAGCTCCACAGGGGGCGCTTCCTACGAGCAGTACTTC; CDR3 protein: CASSSTGGASYEQYF
V gene: TRBV11-1; clone size: once; D gene: .; CDR3 length: 14; J gene: TRBJ2-5; CDR3 DNA: TGTGCCAGCAGCCCCTCGGGACTGCAAGAGACCCAGTACTTC; CDR3 protein: CASSPSGLQETQYF
V gene: TRBV11-2; clone size: .; D gene: TRBD2; CDR3 length: 14; J gene: TRBJ2-7; CDR3 DNA: TGTGCCAGCAGCAATAGCGGGGGTACCTACGAGCAGTACTTC; CDR3 protein: CASSNSGGTYEQYF
V gene: TRBV7-3; clone size: .; D gene: .; CDR3 length: 13; J gene: TRBJ2-7; CDR3 DNA: TGTGCCAGCAGCTTAAACCCAGCCTACGAGCAGTACTTC; CDR3 protein: CASSLNPAYEQYF
V gene: TRBV6-5; clone size: .; D gene: .; CDR3 length: 13; J gene: TRBJ2-5; CDR3 DNA: TGTGCCAGCAGTTACCTCCAATCGGTGGACCAGTACTTC; CDR3 protein: CASSYLQSVDQYF
V gene: TRBV15; clone size: .; D gene: .; CDR3 length: 15; J gene: TRBJ1-2; CDR3 DNA: TGTGCCACCAGCAGAGGGGGGGCTGGTGACTATGGCTACACCTTC; CDR3 protein: CATSRGGAGDYGYTF
V gene: TRBV7-2; clone size: .; D gene: TRBD2; CDR3 length: 15; J gene: TRBJ2-1; CDR3 DNA: TGTGCCAGCAGCCCTAGCGGGAGATTTGAGGATGAGCAGTTCTTC; CDR3 protein: CASSPSGRFEDEQFF
V gene: TRBV3-1/TRBV3-2; clone size: .; D gene: TRBD1; CDR3 length: 17; J gene: TRBJ2-7; CDR3 DNA: TGTGCCAGCAGCCAAGAAAGGGACAGTTCCCTCCCCTACGAGCAGTACTTC; CDR3 protein: CASSQERDSSLPYEQYF
V gene: TRBV6-5; clone size: .; D gene: .; CDR3 length: 15; J gene: TRBJ2-3; CDR3 DNA: TGTGCCAGCACCATATCCCCGGCAGACACAGATACGCAGTATTTT; CDR3 protein: CASTISPADTDTQYF
V gene: TRBV3-1/TRBV3-2; clone size: .; D gene: .; CDR3 length: 13; J gene: TRBJ2-7; CDR3 DNA: TGTGCCAGCAGCCCCCAGTTTTCCTACGAGCAGTACTTC; CDR3 protein: CASSPQFSYEQYF
V gene: TRBV7-9; clone size: .; D gene: .; CDR3 length: 13; J gene: TRBJ2-3; CDR3 DNA: TGTGCCAGCAGCTTATATGGCACAGATACGCAGTATTTT; CDR3 protein: CASSLYGTDTQYF
V gene: TRBV7-2; clone size: once; D gene: .; CDR3 length: 17; J gene: TRBJ2-2; CDR3 DNA: TGTGCCAGCAGCTTAGACGCCCAGCGGAGCTACACCGGGGAGCTGTTTTTT; CDR3 protein: CASSLDAQRSYTGELFF
V gene: TRBV10-3; clone size: .; D gene: .; CDR3 length: 16; J gene: TRBJ2-3; CDR3 DNA: TGTGCCATCAGGGACGACTCCCGAGCGAGCACAGATACGCAGTATTTT; CDR3 protein: CAIRDDSRASTDTQYF
V gene: TRBV7-9; clone size: .; D gene: .; CDR3 length: 13; J gene: TRBJ1-2; CDR3 DNA: TGTGCCAGCAGCTTATCAGATAGTTATGGCTACACCTTC; CDR3 protein: CASSLSDSYGYTF
V gene: TRBV29-1; clone size: .; D gene: .; CDR3 length: 12; J gene: TRBJ1-1; CDR3 DNA: TGCAGCGCCACGACACAGAACACTGAAGCTTTCTTT; CDR3 protein: CSATTQNTEAFF
V gene: TRBV2; clone size: once; D gene: TRBD2; CDR3 length: 18; J gene: TRBJ2-1; CDR3 DNA: TGTGCCAGCAGTGATCAACGTCCTAGCGGGAGACACTACAATGAGCAGTTCTTC; CDR3 protein: CASSDQRPSGRHYNEQFF
V gene: TRBV29-1; clone size: .; D gene: TRBD1; CDR3 length: 15; J gene: TRBJ2-5; CDR3 DNA: TGCAGCGTTGAAGATGGGACAGGTACTGGAGAGACCCAGTACTTC; CDR3 protein: CSVEDGTGTGETQYF
V gene: TRBV7-2; clone size: .; D gene: .; CDR3 length: 14; J gene: TRBJ2-2; CDR3 DNA: TGTGCCAGCAGCTGGACCAGAGACACCGGGGAGCTGTTTTTT; CDR3 protein: CASSWTRDTGELFF
V gene: TRBV4-1; clone size: .; D gene: .; CDR3 length: 15; J gene: TRBJ1-2; CDR3 DNA: TGCGCCAGCAGCCAAGAATCGGGCAGGCCGAATGGCTACACCTTC; CDR3 protein: CASSQESGRPNGYTF
V gene: TRBV5-6; clone size: .; D gene: .; CDR3 length: 16; J gene: TRBJ1-4; CDR3 DNA: TGTGCCAGCAACTCCAGGGTTGTTGCAACTAATGAAAAACTGTTTTTT; CDR3 protein: CASNSRVVATNEKLFF
V gene: TRBV10-3; clone size: .; D gene: .; CDR3 length: 11; J gene: TRBJ2-7; CDR3 DNA: TGTGCCATCAGTGACGGTCACGAGCAGTACTTC; CDR3 protein: CAISDGHEQYF
V gene: TRBV30; clone size: .; D gene: TRBD1; CDR3 length: 14; J gene: TRBJ1-4; CDR3 DNA: TGTGCCTGGAGCAGGACAGGGGGTAATGAAAAACTGTTTTTT; CDR3 protein: CAWSRTGGNEKLFF